This TCR beta chain was identified during a study of cytomegalovirus exposure and HLA in healthy donors. Regarding the study as a whole: Later analysis identified a missense DCLRE1C variant that was linked to TCR beta V- and J-gene trimming. An observed cluster of highly shared sequence variants was recorded as a likely sequencing artifact. Presence/absence analyses assumed roughly uniform sequencing depth across donors.

13 Jbeta primers and 60 Vbeta primers were used for the PCR. The table came from immunoSEQ multiplex PCR; TCRdb's copy has only in-frame clones and leaves some out. Of 150,000 to 200,000 clones listed, around 81% were seen once; the top ten hold about 1.8%. Germline loops: CDR1 LGHNT, CDR2 FRNRAP. The CDR3 covers 16 residues. V trimming: 2 bases; J trimming: 6 bases; junction bases outside the gene matches: 8. About this clone itself: The antigen is undetermined.

This TCR was sampled from a man in his late teens or twenties in good health and CMV-seronegative. Sequenced input: PBMCs. The V call is TRBV12-5, the J call TRBJ1-5; 9 nucleotides align to TRBD1. CDR3 sequence: CASGLFRGQGSQPQHF. The CDR3 bases are TGTGCTAGTGGTTTGTTCCGGGGACAGGGAAGTCAGCCCCAGCATTTT. Using reference TRBV12-5 and TRBJ1-5 for the parts outside the CDR3, the full variable domain is DARVTQTPRHKVTEMGQEVTMRCQPILGHNTVFWYRQTMMQGLELLAYFRNRAPLDDSGMPKDRFSAEMPDATLATLKIQPSEPRDSAVYFCASGLFRGQGSQPQHFGDGTRLSIL.